These T cell receptor beta chains were read from a single sample in a study of blood T cell repertoires in COVID-19. Using immunoSEQ multiplex PCR, the repertoire was profiled, and TCRdb retains in-frame clones only, with some absent. The repertoire holds hundreds of thousands of clones, roughly 83% seen once, with more than 9.5% in the top ten. The sequencing input was peripheral blood. These receptors all stem from a woman of 80 years or more with acute or convalescent COVID-19. The CDR3 runs from the conserved cysteine through the conserved F or W. Each record gives: V gene, J gene, D gene, CDR3 protein. A D gene is named only where the DNA matches it firmly.

v_call: TRBV24-1
j_call: TRBJ2-5
d_call: TRBD1
cdr3_aa: CATSDAPPGTEFGETQYF

v_call: TRBV2
j_call: TRBJ1-5
d_call: NA
cdr3_aa: CASRGLNGQPQHF

v_call: TRBV5-1
j_call: TRBJ2-5
d_call: NA
cdr3_aa: CASSAAQGSETQYF

v_call: TRBV12-5
j_call: TRBJ2-1
d_call: TRBD2
cdr3_aa: CASGLVVGGGPNEQFF

v_call: TRBV9
j_call: TRBJ2-3
d_call: TRBD1
cdr3_aa: CASPPGQTTSTDTQYF

v_call: TRBV2
j_call: TRBJ2-2
d_call: TRBD2
cdr3_aa: CASRRRPSGVNTGELFF

v_call: TRBV28
j_call: TRBJ1-1
d_call: NA
cdr3_aa: CASTEGPNTEAFF

v_call: TRBV5-8
j_call: TRBJ2-5
d_call: TRBD1
cdr3_aa: CASSWGQDKETQYF

v_call: TRBV5-1
j_call: TRBJ2-1
d_call: NA
cdr3_aa: CASSIQGLSYNEQFF

v_call: TRBV3-1/TRBV3-2
j_call: TRBJ1-3
d_call: NA
cdr3_aa: CASSQTDRSNSGNTIYF

v_call: TRBV6-1
j_call: TRBJ1-5
d_call: TRBD1
cdr3_aa: CASSENPGTARSGPQHF

v_call: TRBV19
j_call: TRBJ1-5
d_call: TRBD1
cdr3_aa: CASSTDRGFLNQPQHF

v_call: TRBV5-4
j_call: TRBJ2-7
d_call: TRBD2
cdr3_aa: CASSLGAGVTYEQYF

v_call: TRBV28
j_call: TRBJ1-1
d_call: NA
cdr3_aa: CASRSIGQSAEAFF